Given below is one T cell receptor beta chain in context. Its matching antigen is unknown. Diagnostic decisions used clinical symptoms, serum thyroxine and TRAb, thyroid ultrasound and orbital computed tomography. Each 10 ml fresh peripheral blood draw supplied the PBMCs. The source of the sample is a study of T cells in Graves' hyperthyroidism and ophthalmopathy. Germline lookup yields CDR1 LNHNV and CDR2 YYDKDF (reference sequence). This CDR3 region has 16 residues. Between the trimmed V and J ends, which lost 3 bases and 6 bases, there was a span of 20 bases. Broader study findings: Stable hyperthyroidism was told apart from ophthalmopathy by a model built on 13 V-J features. The majority of expanded thyroid clonotypes above 0.001 also appeared in blood.

The investigators amplified TCR beta CDR3 regions from RNA transcripts. Initially, a first-round RT-PCR of the TCR CDR3 employed the HTBI primer set. Via MiXCR, TCRdb re-called the multiplex PCR reads, giving one row per CDR3 protein. The sample contains 750,000 to 950,000 distinct CDR3 sequences, around 38% of which appear only once. Sequencing was performed on blood. The origin of this receptor is a man aged 18 to 30 with Graves' hyperthyroidism. The chain couples TRBV15 to TRBJ1-1; TRBD1 might be the D (5 bases). The CDR3, as DNA: TGTGCCACCAGCAGCTTGTCCCCAGGGAATTTCGCTGAAGCTTTCTTT. As protein: CATSSLSPGNFAEAFF.